This TCR beta chain was found in a study of blood T cell repertoires in COVID-19 (dated by TCRdb to 2019 to 2021). General notes on the study: Collaborator samples came from the United States, Italy and Spain and covered acute and convalescent phases of COVID-19. The prospective study material was composed of cDNA or gDNA derived from T cells, B-cell-depleted T cells, or PBMCs. Subjects who had been exposed to COVID-19, were actively infected with it, or had recovered from it provided the deeply sampled blood TCRbeta repertoires that made up the dataset. The repertoires were made available in a free public database intended to serve as a resource for research on the immune response to SARS-CoV-2. Samples were obtained from the ongoing ImmuneRACE study (first 160 participants) and from about 1,300 subjects provided by 6 global collaborators. The sample metadata nearly always contained a de-identified subject ID, COVID-19 status, age in years and sex. Where available, HLA class I and class II types were obtained from metadata supplied by the sample provider rather than from assay-based typing.

Each collaborating institution followed its own protocols to collect whole blood in K2EDTA tubes. For TCRbeta analysis, collaborators shipped samples in one of three forms: frozen whole blood, isolated PBMCs, or DNA extracted from either of those sample types. Broad study findings and their caveats: How much clinical and demographic metadata was included differed by source and by participant, and the metadata was provided uncurated.

The trim is 6 bases for V and 0 bases for J, with a gap of 14 bases between the germline ends. Including the terminal cysteine and phenylalanine, the CDR3 comprises 15 residues. Here the CDR3 DNA is all that survives: 45 bases in frame from base 1. CDR1 and CDR2 are drawn from the germline V gene (reference sequence): LGHDT, YNNKEL. The immunoSEQ Assay, a bias-controlled multiplex PCR, was used to amplify TCRbeta CDR3 regions from genomic DNA. Under the source paper's analysis protocol: Nucleated cell counts per sample were estimated from amplification of reference gene primers within the assay. To quantify the absolute abundance of each unique TCRbeta CDR3 rearrangement, sequence reads were collapsed and filtered. For each sample, productive Simpson clonality was calculated as the square root of Simpson's diversity index over productive rearrangements. Held by TCRdb, this immuneACCESS table contains in-frame sequences only and omits some clones. Under half of the omission traces to an unresolved V gene where checked; the cause of the rest is unknown. V and J calls and clone size are copied from that table; D and trimming were computed from the DNA. The sample table contains some 180,000 clones; only one count was recorded for about 77% of them. The top ten clonotypes cover under 3.5% of the sample.

As to this clone: This clone's antigen is unknown. Base qualities are not provided; no much larger clone lies one nucleotide away.

The chain links TRBV3-1 (or the pseudogene TRBV3-2) with TRBJ1-1, with the D gene call left open. Sequencing was carried out using peripheral blood. This receptor was obtained from a woman aged 80 or over with active or convalescent COVID-19. The base sequence is TGTGCCAGCAGTCCTAACAGTAAACTGAACACTGAAGCTTTCTTT. This yields the protein CASSPNSKLNTEAFF.